Listed below are T cell receptor beta chains from one sample, sequenced in a study of shared T cell receptors in the human thymus. Some clones are missing from TCRdb's copy, which holds only in-frame ones; the method was immunoSEQ multiplex PCR. The table lists about 660,000 clones, 87% of them singletons. Separately, the same data were catalogued under a study of human thymus T cells.

Sequencing was carried out using thymocytes. These receptors all stem from a boy younger than two with a congenital heart defect. The CDR3 runs from the conserved cysteine through the conserved F or W. The D gene is left open where the match is weak. Size tells how often a clone was seen (once, few, many) or the class of an expanded clone, and some rows leave it out.

cdr3_length j_call d_call clone_size v_call cdr3_aa cdr3_nt
16 TRBJ1-5 TRBD1 few TRBV4-3 CASSQSRQGSDQPQHF TGCGCCAGCAGCCAAAGCCGACAGGGGTCCGATCAGCCCCAGCATTTT
13 TRBJ1-5 - once TRBV29-1 CRTDRGCNQPQHF TGCAGGACCGATCGAGGGTGCAATCAGCCCCAGCATTTT
12 TRBJ1-2 - once TRBV6-5 CASGGATGGYTF TGTGCCAGCGGAGGAGCCACAGGGGGCTACACCTTC
17 TRBJ2-7 - - TRBV15 CATSREAETPRWSEQYF TGTGCCACCAGCAGGGAGGCGGAGACTCCCCGGTGGTCCGAGCAGTACTTC
15 TRBJ1-2 - - TRBV15 CATSRGPRRDYGYTF TGTGCCACCAGCAGAGGCCCCCGCAGGGACTATGGCTACACCTTC
18 TRBJ2-6 TRBD1 - TRBV27 CASSRTGVVPSGANVLTF TGTGCCAGCAGCAGGACAGGGGTCGTACCTTCTGGGGCCAACGTCCTGACTTTC
16 TRBJ2-1 TRBD2 - TRBV4-1 CASSQEETSGINEQFF TGCGCCAGCAGCCAAGAAGAAACTAGCGGGATCAATGAGCAGTTCTTC
17 TRBJ2-7 - - TRBV11-2 CASSPASPEIRNYEQYF TGTGCCAGCAGCCCGGCTAGCCCCGAAATCCGGAACTACGAGCAGTACTTC
12 TRBJ1-1 - - TRBV27 CASAQLNTEAFF TGTGCCAGCGCCCAGTTGAACACTGAAGCTTTCTTT
18 TRBJ2-3 - few TRBV28 CASSSASRVATRTDTQYF TGTGCCAGCAGTTCCGCCTCTCGGGTAGCGACTCGCACAGATACGCAGTATTTT
19 TRBJ2-7 TRBD2 - TRBV5-1 CASSLVASGSSPLPYEQYF TGCGCCAGCAGCTTGGTGGCTAGCGGGAGTAGTCCCTTACCCTACGAGCAGTACTTC
13 TRBJ2-7 - - TRBV27 CASSLPGGHEQYF TGTGCCAGCAGTTTACCCGGTGGGCACGAGCAGTACTTC
15 TRBJ1-1 TRBD1 - TRBV28 CASSLNGTGSTEAFF TGTGCCAGCAGTTTAAACGGGACAGGGAGCACTGAAGCTTTCTTT
12 TRBJ1-1 - - TRBV4-1 CASSDTNTEAFF TGCGCCAGCAGCGACACCAACACTGAAGCTTTCTTT
14 TRBJ2-5 - few TRBV4-3 CASSQDLRGETQYF TGCGCCAGCAGCCAAGACCTCAGGGGAGAGACCCAGTACTTC
16 TRBJ2-2 - few TRBV4-1 CASSPQGGRNTGELFF TGCGCCAGCAGCCCGCAGGGAGGTAGAAACACCGGGGAGCTGTTTTTT
23 TRBJ2-5 TRBD2 - TRBV30 CAWRRAGGLLAGGPHRMKETQYF TGTGCCTGGAGAAGGGCGGGAGGACTCCTAGCGGGAGGGCCCCACAGGATGAAAGAGACCCAGTACTTC
14 TRBJ2-7 TRBD1 - TRBV5-3 CARSIRQGSREQYF TGTGCCAGAAGCATTAGACAGGGATCAAGGGAGCAGTACTTC
14 TRBJ1-5 TRBD1 - TRBV6-1 CASRGDRGRQPQHF TGTGCCAGCAGAGGTGACAGGGGGCGGCAGCCCCAGCATTTT
11 TRBJ1-1 - - TRBV20-1 CSARGGGLAFF TGCAGTGCCCGCGGGGGGGGGTTGGCTTTCTTT
14 TRBJ2-7 - - TRBV6-6 CASSYAGTAYEQYF TGTGCCAGCAGTTACGCCGGGACTGCCTACGAGCAGTACTTC
18 TRBJ1-1 - - TRBV27 CASSLIVARGRGSTEAFF TGTGCCAGCAGTTTAATCGTAGCCAGGGGAAGGGGAAGCACTGAAGCTTTCTTT
15 TRBJ1-3 TRBD1 - TRBV19 CASSIQGASGNTIYF TGTGCCAGTAGTATCCAGGGGGCCTCTGGAAACACCATATATTTT
17 TRBJ2-3 TRBD1 - TRBV7-2 CASSTTRDSQRGDTQYF TGTGCCAGCAGCACCACCCGGGACAGCCAGAGAGGAGATACGCAGTATTTT
16 TRBJ2-7 - - TRBV28 CASSLYMRRPTYEQYF TGTGCCAGCAGTTTATATATGCGGAGGCCAACCTACGAGCAGTACTTC
17 TRBJ1-4 - - TRBV7-9 CASPDASGNATNEKLFF TGTGCCAGCCCCGATGCGTCAGGGAACGCAACTAATGAAAAACTGTTTTTT
16 TRBJ2-5 TRBD1 - TRBV28 CASSQRARGRQETQYF TGTGCCAGCAGCCAACGGGCCAGGGGGCGGCAAGAGACCCAGTACTTC
15 TRBJ1-2 - - TRBV30 CAWSVRTAEFYGYTF TGTGCCTGGAGTGTAAGGACAGCGGAATTCTATGGCTACACCTTC